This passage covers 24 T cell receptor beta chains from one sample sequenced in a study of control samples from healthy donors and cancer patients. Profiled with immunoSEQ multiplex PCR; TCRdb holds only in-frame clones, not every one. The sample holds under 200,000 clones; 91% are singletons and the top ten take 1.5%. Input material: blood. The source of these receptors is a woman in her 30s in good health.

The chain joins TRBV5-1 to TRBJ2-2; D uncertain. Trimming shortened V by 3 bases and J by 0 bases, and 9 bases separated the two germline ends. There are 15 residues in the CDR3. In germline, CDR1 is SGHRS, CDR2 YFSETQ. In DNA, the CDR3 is TGCGCCAGCAGCTCGCCAGAGTCGAACACCGGGGAGCTGTTTTTT. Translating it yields CASSSPESNTGELFF.

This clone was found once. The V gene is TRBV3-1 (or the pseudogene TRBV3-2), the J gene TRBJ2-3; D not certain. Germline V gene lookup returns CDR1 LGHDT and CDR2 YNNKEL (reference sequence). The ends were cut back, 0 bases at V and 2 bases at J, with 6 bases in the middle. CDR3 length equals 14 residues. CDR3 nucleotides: TGTGCCAGCAGCCAAGACGGGTTCACAGATACGCAGTATTTT. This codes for CASSQDGFTDTQYF.

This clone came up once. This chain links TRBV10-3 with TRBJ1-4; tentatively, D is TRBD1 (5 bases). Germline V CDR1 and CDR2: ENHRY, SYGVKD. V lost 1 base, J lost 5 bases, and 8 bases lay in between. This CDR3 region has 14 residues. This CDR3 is CAISEWGENEKLFF. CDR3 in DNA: TGTGCCATCAGTGAGTGGGGGGAGAATGAAAAACTGTTTTTT.

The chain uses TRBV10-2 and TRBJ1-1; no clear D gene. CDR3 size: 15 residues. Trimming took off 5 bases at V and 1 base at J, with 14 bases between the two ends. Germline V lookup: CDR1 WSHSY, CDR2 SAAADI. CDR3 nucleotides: TGCGCCAGCAGTCATCCCGGACGGAAGAACACTGAAGCTTTCTTT. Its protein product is CASSHPGRKNTEAFF.

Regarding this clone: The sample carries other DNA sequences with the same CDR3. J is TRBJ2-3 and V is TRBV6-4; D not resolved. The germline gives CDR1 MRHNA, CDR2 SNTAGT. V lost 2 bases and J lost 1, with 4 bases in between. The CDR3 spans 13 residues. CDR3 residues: CASSDGGTDTQYF. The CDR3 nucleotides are TGTGCCAGCAGTGACGGCGGCACAGATACGCAGTATTTT.

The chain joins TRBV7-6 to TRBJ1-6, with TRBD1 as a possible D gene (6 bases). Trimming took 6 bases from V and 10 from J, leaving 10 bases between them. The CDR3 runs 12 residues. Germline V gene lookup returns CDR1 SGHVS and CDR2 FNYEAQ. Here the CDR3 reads CASSTGQSPLHF. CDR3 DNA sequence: TGTGCCAGCAGTACAGGGCAATCACCCCTCCACTTT.

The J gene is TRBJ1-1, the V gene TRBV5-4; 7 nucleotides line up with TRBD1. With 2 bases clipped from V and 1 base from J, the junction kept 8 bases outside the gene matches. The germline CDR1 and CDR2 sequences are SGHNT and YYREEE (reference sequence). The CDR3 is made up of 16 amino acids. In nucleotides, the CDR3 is TGTGCCAGCAGCTTTAATCCCAGGGGGGGGAACACTGAAGCTTTCTTT. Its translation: CASSFNPRGGNTEAFF.

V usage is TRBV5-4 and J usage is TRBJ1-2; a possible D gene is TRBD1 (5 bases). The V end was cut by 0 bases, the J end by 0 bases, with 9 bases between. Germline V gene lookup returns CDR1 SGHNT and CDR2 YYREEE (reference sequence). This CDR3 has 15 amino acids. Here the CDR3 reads CASSLGPTANYGYTF. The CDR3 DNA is TGTGCCAGCAGCTTGGGGCCGACAGCTAACTATGGCTACACCTTC.

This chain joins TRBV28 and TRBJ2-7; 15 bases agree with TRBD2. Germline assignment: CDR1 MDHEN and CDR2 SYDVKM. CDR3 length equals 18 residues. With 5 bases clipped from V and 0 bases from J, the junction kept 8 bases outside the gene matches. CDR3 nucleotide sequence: TGTGCCAGCAGTCCCCACGGACTAGCGGGAGGGAGCTCCTACGAGCAGTACTTC. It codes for CASSPHGLAGGSSYEQYF. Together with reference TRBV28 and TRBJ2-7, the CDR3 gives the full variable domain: DVKVTQSSRYLVKRTGEKVFLECVQDMDHENMFWYRQDPGLGLRLIYFSYDVKMKEKGDIPEGYSVSREKKERFSLILESASTNQTSMYLCASSPHGLAGGSSYEQYFGPGTRLTVT.

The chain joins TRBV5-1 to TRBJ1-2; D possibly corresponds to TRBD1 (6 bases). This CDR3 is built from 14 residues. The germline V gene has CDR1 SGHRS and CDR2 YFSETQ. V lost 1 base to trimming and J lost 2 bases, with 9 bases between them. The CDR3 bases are TGCGCCAGCAGCTTGTCAGGGGACAACTATGGCTACACCTTC. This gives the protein CASSLSGDNYGYTF.

The CDR3 sequence: CASSQAEVNTEAFF. CDR3 nucleotides: TGCGCCAGCAGCCAAGCGGAGGTGAACACTGAAGCTTTCTTT. This rearrangement joins TRBV4-1 to TRBJ1-1, with D unresolved. The CDR3 consists of 14 residues. Germline assignment: CDR1 MGHRA and CDR2 YSYEKL. The germline V and J ends were trimmed by 1 base and 0 bases, with 6 bases remaining between them.

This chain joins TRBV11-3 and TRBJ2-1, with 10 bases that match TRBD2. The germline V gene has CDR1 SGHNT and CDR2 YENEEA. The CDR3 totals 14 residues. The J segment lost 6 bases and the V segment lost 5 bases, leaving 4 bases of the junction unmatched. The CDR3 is CASSVAGGRNEQFF. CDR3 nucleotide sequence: TGTGCCAGCAGCGTAGCGGGGGGCCGCAATGAGCAGTTCTTC.

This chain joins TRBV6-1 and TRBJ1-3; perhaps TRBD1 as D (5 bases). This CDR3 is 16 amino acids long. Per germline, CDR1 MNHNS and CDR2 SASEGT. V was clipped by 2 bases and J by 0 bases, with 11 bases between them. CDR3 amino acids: CASSEPRGPSGNTIYF. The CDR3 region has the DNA TGTGCCAGCAGTGAACCCCGGGGACCCTCTGGAAACACCATATATTTT.

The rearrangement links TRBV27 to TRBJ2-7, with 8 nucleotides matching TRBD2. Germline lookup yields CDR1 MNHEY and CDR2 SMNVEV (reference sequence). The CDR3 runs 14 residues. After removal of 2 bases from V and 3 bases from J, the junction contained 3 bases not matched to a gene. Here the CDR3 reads CASSLTSGIYEQYF. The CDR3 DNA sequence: TGTGCCAGCAGTTTAACTAGCGGTATCTACGAGCAGTACTTC.

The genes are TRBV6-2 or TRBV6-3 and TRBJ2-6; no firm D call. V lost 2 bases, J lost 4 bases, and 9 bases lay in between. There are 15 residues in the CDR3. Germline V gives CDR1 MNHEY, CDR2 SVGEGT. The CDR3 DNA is TGTGCCAGCAGTTACAAAGTGGGGGGGGCCAACGTCCTGACTTTC. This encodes CASSYKVGGANVLTF.

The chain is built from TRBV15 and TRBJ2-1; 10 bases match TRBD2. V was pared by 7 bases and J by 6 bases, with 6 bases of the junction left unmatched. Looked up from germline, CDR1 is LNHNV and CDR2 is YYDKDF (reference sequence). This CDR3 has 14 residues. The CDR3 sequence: CATTKRGGSNEQFF. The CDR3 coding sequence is TGTGCCACCACCAAGCGGGGGGGTAGCAATGAGCAGTTCTTC.

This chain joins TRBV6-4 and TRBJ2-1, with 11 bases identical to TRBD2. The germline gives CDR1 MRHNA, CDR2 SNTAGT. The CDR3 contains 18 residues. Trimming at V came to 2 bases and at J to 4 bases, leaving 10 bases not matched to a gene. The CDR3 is CASSDGRLAGRGYNEQFF. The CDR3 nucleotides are TGTGCCAGCAGTGACGGCAGACTAGCGGGAAGAGGGTACAATGAGCAGTTCTTC.

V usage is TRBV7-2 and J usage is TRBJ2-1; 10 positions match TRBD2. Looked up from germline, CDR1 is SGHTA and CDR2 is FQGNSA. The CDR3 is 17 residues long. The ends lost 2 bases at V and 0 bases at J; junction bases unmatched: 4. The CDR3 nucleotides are TGTGCCAGCAGCTTAAGCGGGAGGGCCAGCTCCTACAATGAGCAGTTCTTC. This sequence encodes CASSLSGRASSYNEQFF.

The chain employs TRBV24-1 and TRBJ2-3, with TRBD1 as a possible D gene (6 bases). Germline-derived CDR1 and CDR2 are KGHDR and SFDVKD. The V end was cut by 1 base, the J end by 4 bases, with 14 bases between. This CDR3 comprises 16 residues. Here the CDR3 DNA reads TGTGCCACCAGTGATTTACGGGGCAGGGGAGCAGATACGCAGTATTTT. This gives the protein CATSDLRGRGADTQYF.

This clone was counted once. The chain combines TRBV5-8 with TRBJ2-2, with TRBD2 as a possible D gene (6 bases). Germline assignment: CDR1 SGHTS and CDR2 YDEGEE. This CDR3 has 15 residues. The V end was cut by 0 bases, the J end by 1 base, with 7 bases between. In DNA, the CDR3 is TGTGCCAGCAGCTTGGCGGGGGTGAACACCGGGGAGCTGTTTTTT. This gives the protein CASSLAGVNTGELFF.

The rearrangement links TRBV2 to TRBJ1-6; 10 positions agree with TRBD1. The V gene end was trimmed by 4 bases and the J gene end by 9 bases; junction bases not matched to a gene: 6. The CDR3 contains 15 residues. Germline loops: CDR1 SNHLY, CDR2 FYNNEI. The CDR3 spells CASSGTGGNLSPLHF. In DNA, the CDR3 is TGTGCCAGCAGTGGGACAGGGGGGAACCTTTCACCCCTCCACTTT.

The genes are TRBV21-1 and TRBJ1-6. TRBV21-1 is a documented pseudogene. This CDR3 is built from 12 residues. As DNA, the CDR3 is TGTGCCAGAGACAGGGAGGGATCACCCCTCCACTTT. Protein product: CARDREGSPLHF.

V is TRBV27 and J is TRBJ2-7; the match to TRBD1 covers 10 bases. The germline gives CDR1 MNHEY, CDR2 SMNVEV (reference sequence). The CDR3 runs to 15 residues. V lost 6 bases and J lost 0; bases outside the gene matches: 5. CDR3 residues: CASRDRGSNSYEQYF. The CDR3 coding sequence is TGTGCCAGCAGGGACAGGGGGTCAAACTCCTACGAGCAGTACTTC.

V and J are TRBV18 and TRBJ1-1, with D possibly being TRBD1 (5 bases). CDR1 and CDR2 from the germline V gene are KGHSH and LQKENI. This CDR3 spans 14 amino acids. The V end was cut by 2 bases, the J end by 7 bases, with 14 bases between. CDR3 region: CASSPADIAIEAFF. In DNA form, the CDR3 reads TGTGCCAGCTCACCAGCGGACATAGCTATTGAAGCTTTCTTT.